Listed below are T cell receptor beta chains from one sample, sequenced in a study of blood T cell repertoires in COVID-19. Data came from immunoSEQ multiplex PCR; TCRdb stores just in-frame clones and leaves some out. The sample contains 220,000 or so clones, nearly 90% of which appear only once. Sequencing input: PBMCs or T cells enriched from blood (not recorded which). The receptors come from a man aged 25 to 45 who had been exposed to COVID-19. CDR3s include the opening cysteine and the closing phenylalanine or tryptophan. The D gene is left open where the match is weak. The size of a clone is reported for some rows only, either as once, few or many, or as a class for expanded clones.

NA	TRBV2	TRBD2	TRBJ2-3	CASRPLAGGRTDTQYF	TGTGCCAGCAGGCCTCTAGCGGGGGGGCGGACAGATACGCAGTATTTT
NA	TRBV20-1	NA	TRBJ1-2	CRAGYGYTF	TGCAGGGCAGGGTATGGCTACACCTTC
NA	TRBV10-1	NA	TRBJ1-2	CASTASGSYGYTF	TGCGCCAGCACGGCGTCAGGCTCCTATGGCTACACCTTC
NA	TRBV5-1	TRBD2	TRBJ2-3	CASSSGTSAHTDTQYF	TGCGCCAGCAGCTCCGGGACTAGCGCCCACACAGATACGCAGTATTTT
NA	TRBV4-2	TRBD2	TRBJ2-7	CASSQVFRTSGDPYEQYF	TGTGCCAGCAGCCAAGTCTTTAGGACTAGCGGGGATCCCTACGAGCAGTACTTC
few	TRBV12-3/TRBV12-4	NA	TRBJ2-2	CASSEPNTGELFF	TGTGCCAGCAGCGAGCCGAACACCGGGGAGCTGTTTTTT
NA	TRBV6-1	NA	TRBJ2-3	CASCENPQGTQYF	TGTGCCAGCTGTGAGAATCCTCAGGGTACGCAGTATTTT
NA	TRBV18	NA	TRBJ2-5	CASSPIPGSETQYF	TGTGCCAGCTCACCTATACCGGGTAGTGAGACCCAGTACTTC
once	TRBV27	TRBD1	TRBJ1-2	CASGGWMTGANYGYTF	TGTGCCAGCGGGGGGTGGATGACAGGGGCTAACTATGGCTACACCTTC
NA	TRBV27	NA	TRBJ2-2	CASSLLDSGRPGTGELFF	TGTGCCAGCAGTTTATTGGATTCAGGGAGGCCGGGGACCGGGGAGCTGTTTTTT
once	TRBV30	TRBD1	TRBJ1-6	CAWRPGTGASPLHF	TGTGCCTGGAGACCCGGGACAGGGGCTTCACCCCTCCACTTT
few	TRBV27	NA	TRBJ1-2	CASGRAGNYGYTF	TGTGCCAGCGGAAGAGCAGGGAACTATGGCTACACCTTC
NA	TRBV20-1	NA	TRBJ1-4	CSASEGSSNEKLFF	TGCAGTGCTAGTGAGGGGAGCTCTAATGAAAAACTGTTTTTT
NA	TRBV6-2/TRBV6-3	TRBD1	TRBJ1-5	CASSKTGRRQPQHF	TGTGCCAGCAGTAAGACAGGGCGGAGGCAGCCCCAGCATTTT
NA	TRBV29-1	NA	TRBJ1-1	CSVGEVNTEAFF	TGCAGCGTAGGGGAGGTGAACACTGAAGCTTTCTTT
NA	TRBV7-3	TRBD1	TRBJ1-2	CASSRGTGDGYTF	TGTGCCAGCAGCCGGGGGACAGGGGATGGCTACACCTTC
NA	TRBV19	NA	TRBJ2-1	CAVGTQGRQGNEQFF	TGTGCTGTCGGGACTCAGGGACGACAGGGCAATGAGCAGTTCTTC
NA	TRBV27	TRBD2	TRBJ2-3	CASSWGGGPTDTQYF	TGTGCCAGCAGTTGGGGCGGGGGGCCCACAGATACGCAGTATTTT
NA	TRBV6-5	TRBD1	TRBJ1-2	CASSYSQGGNYGYTF	TGTGCCAGCAGTTACTCCCAGGGGGGAAACTATGGCTACACCTTC
NA	TRBV19	TRBD1	TRBJ1-5	CASSGTGVQPQHF	TGTGCCAGTAGCGGGACAGGGGTTCAGCCCCAGCATTTT
NA	TRBV3-1/TRBV3-2	NA	TRBJ1-4	CASSPLRGVKELFF	TGTGCCAGCAGCCCACTGCGCGGGGTCAAGGAACTGTTTTTT
NA	TRBV27	NA	TRBJ1-5	CASGGSWGDQPQHF	TGTGCCAGCGGGGGGTCCTGGGGAGATCAGCCCCAGCATTTT
NA	TRBV2	TRBD2	TRBJ2-3	CAATGGGSTDTQYF	TGTGCCGCAACGGGAGGGGGGTCCACAGATACGCAGTATTTT
NA	TRBV5-1	TRBD2	TRBJ2-3	CASSEGTSGNTDTQYF	TGCGCCAGCAGCGAGGGGACTAGCGGGAACACAGATACGCAGTATTTT
NA	TRBV4-2	TRBD1	TRBJ1-6	CASARQGAENSPLHF	TGTGCCAGCGCCCGACAGGGGGCCGAAAATTCACCCCTCCACTTT
NA	TRBV6-5	TRBD2	TRBJ2-2	CASSGGRRGELFF	TGTGCCAGCTCGGGGGGGCGCCGCGGGGAGCTGTTTTTT
NA	TRBV30	TRBD2	TRBJ2-1	CAWSVAGGSVQFF	TGTGCCTGGAGTGTAGCGGGGGGTTCTGTTCAGTTCTTC
NA	TRBV7-6	NA	TRBJ2-2	CASSLARTRSTTGELFF	TGTGCCAGCAGCTTAGCACGGACTCGATCGACCACCGGGGAGCTGTTTTTT
NA	TRBV13	NA	TRBJ2-3	CASSKRTTTDTQYF	TGTGCCAGCAGCAAGCGGACTACCACAGATACGCAGTATTTT
NA	TRBV19	NA	TRBJ2-5	CASSIQGGQETQYF	TGTGCCAGTAGTATACAGGGGGGACAAGAGACCCAGTACTTC
NA	TRBV3-1/TRBV3-2	NA	TRBJ2-6	CASSPRGGGANVLTF	TGTGCCAGCAGCCCGCGGGGTGGTGGGGCCAACGTCCTGACTTTC
NA	TRBV7-2	NA	TRBJ1-4	CASSLGQGYNEKLFF	TGTGCCAGCAGCTTAGGGCAGGGATATAATGAAAAACTGTTTTTT
NA	TRBV6-5	NA	TRBJ2-2	CASSFRSGELFF	TGTGCCAGCAGTTTCCGGTCCGGGGAGCTGTTTTTT
NA	TRBV6-5	TRBD1	TRBJ1-2	CASRPPDRGIHGYTF	TGTGCCAGCAGGCCCCCGGACAGGGGTATACATGGCTACACCTTC
once	TRBV20-1	TRBD1	TRBJ2-7	CSASPRTGMYEQYF	TGCAGTGCTAGTCCCAGGACAGGGATGTACGAGCAGTACTTC
NA	TRBV27	TRBD2	TRBJ2-1	CASRHGGGNEQFF	TGTGCCAGCAGGCATGGGGGGGGGAATGAGCAGTTCTTC
NA	TRBV29-1	NA	TRBJ2-1	CSIPETGEQFF	TGCAGCATCCCCGAGACTGGTGAGCAGTTCTTC
NA	TRBV29-1	NA	TRBJ1-4	CSFQGGSRGNEKLFF	TGCAGCTTTCAGGGCGGATCCAGGGGTAATGAAAAACTGTTTTTT
NA	TRBV11-2	NA	TRBJ1-2	CASSLAYRVHGYTF	TGTGCCAGCAGCTTAGCCTACAGGGTCCATGGCTACACCTTC
once	TRBV12-3/TRBV12-4	NA	TRBJ1-2	CASSYQSYTF	TGTGCCAGCAGTTACCAGAGCTACACCTTC
NA	TRBV7-9	NA	TRBJ2-7	CASSLGVSRGAYEQYF	TGTGCCAGCAGCTTAGGGGTCTCTCGGGGGGCGTACGAGCAGTACTTC
NA	TRBV10-1	NA	TRBJ2-7	CASLGGKSSYEQYF	TGCGCCAGCCTCGGAGGCAAAAGCTCCTACGAGCAGTACTTC
NA	TRBV19	NA	TRBJ1-4	CASKRSRGSEKLFF	TGTGCCAGTAAACGAAGCAGGGGAAGCGAAAAACTGTTTTTT
NA	TRBV4-2	TRBD2	TRBJ2-1	CASSPLTSGSSYNEQFF	TGTGCCAGCAGCCCCTTGACTAGCGGGAGCTCCTACAATGAGCAGTTCTTC
NA	TRBV7-2	NA	TRBJ1-4	CASSLWGGSNEKLFF	TGTGCCAGCAGCTTATGGGGAGGATCTAATGAAAAACTGTTTTTT
NA	TRBV12-3/TRBV12-4	NA	TRBJ2-7	CASRSNPYEQYF	TGTGCCAGCAGGTCAAATCCCTACGAGCAGTACTTC
NA	TRBV25-1	TRBD1	TRBJ1-6	CASSDYAGTGLPPLHF	TGTGCCAGCAGTGATTATGCCGGGACAGGCTTGCCACCCCTCCACTTT
NA	TRBV5-6	NA	TRBJ2-3	CASSLGGGAGGDTQYF	TGTGCCAGCAGCTTGGGCGGGGGCGCCGGAGGAGATACGCAGTATTTT
NA	TRBV29-1	TRBD1	TRBJ1-1	CSVELGTVNTEAFF	TGCAGCGTTGAGTTAGGGACAGTTAACACTGAAGCTTTCTTT
NA	TRBV7-3	NA	TRBJ1-6	CASSPGGGAHSPLHF	TGTGCCAGCAGCCCCGGAGGGGGGGCCCATTCACCCCTCCACTTT